The next 22 T cell receptor beta chains were all read from a single sample in a study of T-cell memory formation after mild COVID-19. TCRdb passed the 5' RACE reads through MiXCR, listing each CDR3 protein once. The sample comprises around 300,000 distinct CDR3 sequences, 10% to 15% of which are singletons, and 20% to 25% rests with the top ten. The sequenced material came from PBMCs or a T cell subset sorted from them (not recorded which). The receptors were sampled from a man aged 18 to 30 who had mild COVID-19 (a few samples of this study predate the infection). Cell type and time point are not known.

This clonotype appeared many times. The V and J genes are TRBV5-1 and TRBJ2-5; 10 bases align to TRBD1. The germline V gene has CDR1 SGHRS and CDR2 YFSETQ. The V segment lost 4 bases and the J segment 3 bases; nucleotides outside the gene matches: 3. The CDR3 has 14 amino acids. In DNA, the CDR3 is TGCGCCAGCAGCCCGGGGACAGGGGAAGAGACCCAGTACTTC. Its protein product is CASSPGTGEETQYF.

There are a few counts of this clonotype. This chain links TRBV20-1 with TRBJ2-5; D is unresolved. The ends were cut back, 0 bases at V and 9 bases at J, with 11 bases in the middle. Germline CDR1 and CDR2: DFQATT and SNEGSKA (reference sequence). The CDR3 runs to 12 residues. The CDR3 sequence is CSARDPLLPQYF. CDR3 nucleotide sequence: TGCAGTGCTAGAGATCCGCTGCTCCCCCAGTACTTC.

This clonotype was recorded a few times. The V and J genes are TRBV7-9 and TRBJ2-1, with TRBD2 identical over 9 bases. The length of the CDR3 is 12 residues. The trim removed 4 bases at V and 11 bases at J, leaving 3 bases unmatched. Germline assignment: CDR1 SEHNR and CDR2 FQNEAQ (reference sequence). The CDR3 DNA is TGTGCCAGCAGCTCTAGCGGGGTGCAGCAGTTCTTC. This translates into CASSSSGVQQFF.

This clonotype was found a few times. The gene calls are TRBV5-1 and TRBJ1-1; D not resolved. The V gene's germline CDR1 is SGHRS and CDR2 YFSETQ. This CDR3 spans 17 amino acids. V lost 7 bases and J 0 bases, leaving 22 bases between the germline ends. CDR3 in DNA: TGCGCCAGCTCCGAAAGGTTTTACAAACGGATGAACACTGAAGCTTTCTTT. Translating gives CASSERFYKRMNTEAFF.

This clonotype was counted a few times. J is TRBJ1-1 and V is TRBV7-9; TRBD1 matches at 10 bases. The CDR3 extends over 15 amino acids. V gave up 1 base and J gave up 6 bases; unmatched junction bases: 5. Germline values: CDR1 SEHNR, CDR2 FQNEAQ (reference sequence). CDR3 region: CASSLGTGGRAEAFF. The CDR3, as DNA: TGTGCCAGCAGCTTAGGGACAGGGGGAAGGGCTGAAGCTTTCTTT.

This clonotype was seen a handful of times. V usage is TRBV10-1 and J usage is TRBJ1-1, with D perhaps matching TRBD1 (5 bases). V lost 4 bases and J lost 3, with 9 bases in between. Looked up from germline, CDR1 is WNHNN and CDR2 is SYGVQD (reference sequence). This CDR3 is 13 amino acids long. Here the CDR3 reads CASSGQRYTEAFF. The CDR3 DNA is TGCGCCAGCAGTGGACAGAGGTACACTGAAGCTTTCTTT.

The sample holds a few counts of this clonotype. This chain connects TRBV23-1 to TRBJ2-7, with 11 bases identical to TRBD1. TRBV23-1 is noted as an ORF with a role that remains uncertain. The CDR3 extends over 13 amino acids. Trimming took 6 bases from V and 4 from J; bases not matched to a gene: 2. The CDR3 bases are TGCGCCAGCAGGGGACAGGGGGAGTACGAGCAGTACGTC. This translates into CASRGQGEYEQYV.

This clonotype was seen ten or more times. J is TRBJ2-2 and V is TRBV6-2 or TRBV6-3; a possible D gene is TRBD1 (6 bases). The CDR3 covers 13 residues. Trimming shortened V by 7 bases and J by 7 bases, and 13 bases separated the two germline ends. Germline lookup yields CDR1 MNHEY and CDR2 SVGEGT. The CDR3 DNA reads TGTGCCAGCACCCAGGGGACGGTCGGGGAGCTGTTTTTT. Translating it yields CASTQGTVGELFF.

This clonotype was seen a handful of times. V gene TRBV30 combines with J gene TRBJ1-5; D remains unclear. CDR1 and CDR2 from the germline V gene are GTSNPN and SVGIG (reference sequence). The CDR3 sequence is 14 residues long. V lost 2 bases and J lost 2, with 10 bases in between. CDR3 nucleotides: TGTGCCTGGAGTTTGGGATTTGGCAATCAGCCCCAGCATTTT. This codes for CAWSLGFGNQPQHF.

J is TRBJ1-3 and V is TRBV12-3 or TRBV12-4; 9 nucleotides match TRBD1. Trimming cost V 3 bases and J 0 bases; bases outside gene matches: 6. The length of the CDR3 is 17 residues. The CDR3 protein is CASSLGTGSLSGNTIYF. Written as DNA, the CDR3 is TGTGCCAGCAGTTTGGGGACAGGGAGCCTCTCTGGAAACACCATATATTTT.

The J gene is TRBJ2-1, the V gene TRBV12-3 or TRBV12-4; tentatively, D is TRBD2 (5 bases). V lost 7 bases and J 8 bases, leaving 12 bases between the germline ends. This CDR3 has 12 residues. In DNA form, the CDR3 reads TGTGCCAGCAACCGTGGGAGCGATGAGCAGTTCTTC. Translated, it gives CASNRGSDEQFF.

The chain links TRBV3-1 to TRBJ2-3; TRBD1 matches 7 bases. The CDR3 covers 15 residues. CDR1 is LGHDT, CDR2 YNNKEL, per germline (reference sequence). The junction had 5 bases not matched to a gene; V was cut back by 5 bases and J by 0 bases. The CDR3 nucleotides read TGTGCCAGCAGCTATCCGGGACAGAGCACAGATACGCAGTATTTT. It codes for CASSYPGQSTDTQYF.

The V gene is TRBV10-3, the J gene TRBJ2-7; TRBD1 agrees at 7 bases. The J segment lost 3 bases and the V segment lost 6 bases, leaving 8 bases of the junction unmatched. The germline gives CDR1 ENHRY, CDR2 SYGVKD. The CDR3 sequence is 14 residues long. The CDR3 DNA follows: TGTGCCATCAGGCGACAGGGAACGGTCTACGAGCAGTACTTC. Amino acids: CAIRRQGTVYEQYF.

The chain uses TRBV7-9 and TRBJ1-1; D might be TRBD1 (6 bases). This CDR3 spans 15 amino acids. V lost 0 bases, J lost 6 bases, and 14 bases lay in between. Germline V gene data show CDR1 as SEHNR and CDR2 as FQNEAQ (reference sequence). CDR3 DNA sequence: TGTGCCAGCAGCTTAGCGTCCGGGGGCTTATCTGAAGCTTTCTTT. Its protein product is CASSLASGGLSEAFF.

Ten or more counts support this clonotype. This chain connects TRBV7-9 to TRBJ2-7; no definite D call. The germline V gene has CDR1 SEHNR and CDR2 FQNEAQ (reference sequence). The CDR3 is 13 amino acids. With 4 bases removed from V and 3 bases from J, the gap between germline ends came to 10 bases. The CDR3 is CASSSFKGYEQYV. The CDR3 nucleotides are TGTGCCAGCAGCTCATTTAAAGGCTACGAGCAGTACGTC.

The rearrangement uses TRBV4-2 and TRBJ2-1, with D possibly matching TRBD2 (6 bases). This CDR3 region has 15 residues. Trimming pared 4 bases from V and 8 bases from J, leaving 18 bases between. The germline CDR1 and CDR2 sequences are LGHNA and YNFKEQ. The CDR3 nucleotides are TGTGCCAGCAGCCGTCTAGGGACTGGGGGACATGAGCAGTTCTTC. Translation gives CASSRLGTGGHEQFF.

This clonotype was observed a few times. V usage is TRBV7-8 and J usage is TRBJ2-1; the match to TRBD2 covers 9 bases. Germline trimming cut 5 bases from V and 8 bases from J; bases unmatched to any gene: 10. The CDR3 spans 15 residues. CDR1 SGHVS and CDR2 FQNEAQ come from the germline V gene. The DNA of the CDR3 is TGTGCCAGCAGCCAGTCGACTAGCGGAATAGATGAGCAGTTCTTC. Its translation is CASSQSTSGIDEQFF.

The chain has TRBV7-9 and TRBJ2-7, with TRBD1 matching over 7 bases. V was pared by 4 bases and J by 3 bases, with 6 bases of the junction left unmatched. This CDR3 comprises 14 residues. Germline CDR1 SEHNR, CDR2 FQNEAQ (reference sequence). The CDR3 DNA reads TGTGCCAGCAGCTCAGAGGGGGCCTTCTACGAGCAGTACTTC. The encoded protein is CASSSEGAFYEQYF.

In its sample, this clonotype was seen a few times. The V gene is TRBV6-6, the J gene TRBJ1-5, with D possibly being TRBD1 (6 bases). With 6 bases removed from V and 5 bases from J, the gap between germline ends came to 14 bases. The germline V gene encodes CDR1 MNHNY and CDR2 SVGAGI (reference sequence). The CDR3 is 14 residues long. CDR3 DNA sequence: TGTGCCAGCAGCCTTGACAGGATCTATCAGCCCCAGCATTTT. Its protein product is CASSLDRIYQPQHF.

This chain connects TRBV14 to TRBJ1-2, with D possibly TRBD1 on 5 matching bases. The CDR3 is 13 residues long. Trimming removed 2 bases from V and 13 bases from J, with 17 bases in between. Germline V CDR1 and CDR2: SGHDN, FVKESK. DNA of the CDR3: TGTGCCAGCAGCCAAACAGGAAAAATGCTCAGCACCTTC. Protein product: CASSQTGKMLSTF.

The chain has TRBV30 and TRBJ1-2; D possibly corresponds to TRBD1 (5 bases). Germline CDR1 and CDR2: GTSNPN and SVGIG (reference sequence). V shed 2 bases and J shed 13 bases, with 17 bases lying between them. The CDR3 totals 12 residues. The CDR3, as DNA: TGTGCCTGGAGTCGTACGGGACCGAGTATCACCTTC. The encoded protein is CAWSRTGPSITF.

This clonotype has only a few counts. The V gene is TRBV15, the J gene TRBJ1-4; tentative D call: TRBD1 (5 bases). The germline CDR1 and CDR2 sequences are LNHNV and YYDKDF (reference sequence). Trimming took off 6 bases at V and 6 bases at J, with 14 bases between the two ends. There are 14 residues in the CDR3. CDR3 amino acids: CATRGPRLDEKLFF. In nucleotides, the CDR3 is TGTGCCACCAGGGGACCTAGGCTGGATGAAAAACTGTTTTTT. Complete variable domain (other parts from reference TRBV15 and TRBJ1-4): DAMVIQNPRYQVTQFGKPVTLSCSQTLNHNVMYWYQQKSSQAPKLLFHYYDKDFNNEADTPDNFQSRRPNTSFCFLDIRSPGLGDTAMYLCATRGPRLDEKLFFGSGTQLSVL.